Detailed here is one T cell receptor (beta chain). The record originates from a study of T cell responses to AZD1222 COVID-19 vaccine. Assay used: immunoSEQ multiplex PCR; TCRdb lists only in-frame clones, some missing. Of roughly 86,000 clones listed, over 75% are singletons. The CDR3 is made up of 13 amino acids. V was shortened by 6 bases and J by 4 bases, with 12 bases between the two germline ends. Germline CDR1 is MNHEY and CDR2 is SVGAGI. The chain carries TRBV6-5 and TRBJ1-2; D is perhaps TRBD1 (5 bases). The TCR originated in an adult in good health. The sample in question was peripheral blood, obtained on day 0 of AZD1222 vaccination. CDR3 DNA sequence: TGTGCCAGCAGACCCGGGACGGTCTATGGCTACACCTTC. Amino acids: CASRPGTVYGYTF.